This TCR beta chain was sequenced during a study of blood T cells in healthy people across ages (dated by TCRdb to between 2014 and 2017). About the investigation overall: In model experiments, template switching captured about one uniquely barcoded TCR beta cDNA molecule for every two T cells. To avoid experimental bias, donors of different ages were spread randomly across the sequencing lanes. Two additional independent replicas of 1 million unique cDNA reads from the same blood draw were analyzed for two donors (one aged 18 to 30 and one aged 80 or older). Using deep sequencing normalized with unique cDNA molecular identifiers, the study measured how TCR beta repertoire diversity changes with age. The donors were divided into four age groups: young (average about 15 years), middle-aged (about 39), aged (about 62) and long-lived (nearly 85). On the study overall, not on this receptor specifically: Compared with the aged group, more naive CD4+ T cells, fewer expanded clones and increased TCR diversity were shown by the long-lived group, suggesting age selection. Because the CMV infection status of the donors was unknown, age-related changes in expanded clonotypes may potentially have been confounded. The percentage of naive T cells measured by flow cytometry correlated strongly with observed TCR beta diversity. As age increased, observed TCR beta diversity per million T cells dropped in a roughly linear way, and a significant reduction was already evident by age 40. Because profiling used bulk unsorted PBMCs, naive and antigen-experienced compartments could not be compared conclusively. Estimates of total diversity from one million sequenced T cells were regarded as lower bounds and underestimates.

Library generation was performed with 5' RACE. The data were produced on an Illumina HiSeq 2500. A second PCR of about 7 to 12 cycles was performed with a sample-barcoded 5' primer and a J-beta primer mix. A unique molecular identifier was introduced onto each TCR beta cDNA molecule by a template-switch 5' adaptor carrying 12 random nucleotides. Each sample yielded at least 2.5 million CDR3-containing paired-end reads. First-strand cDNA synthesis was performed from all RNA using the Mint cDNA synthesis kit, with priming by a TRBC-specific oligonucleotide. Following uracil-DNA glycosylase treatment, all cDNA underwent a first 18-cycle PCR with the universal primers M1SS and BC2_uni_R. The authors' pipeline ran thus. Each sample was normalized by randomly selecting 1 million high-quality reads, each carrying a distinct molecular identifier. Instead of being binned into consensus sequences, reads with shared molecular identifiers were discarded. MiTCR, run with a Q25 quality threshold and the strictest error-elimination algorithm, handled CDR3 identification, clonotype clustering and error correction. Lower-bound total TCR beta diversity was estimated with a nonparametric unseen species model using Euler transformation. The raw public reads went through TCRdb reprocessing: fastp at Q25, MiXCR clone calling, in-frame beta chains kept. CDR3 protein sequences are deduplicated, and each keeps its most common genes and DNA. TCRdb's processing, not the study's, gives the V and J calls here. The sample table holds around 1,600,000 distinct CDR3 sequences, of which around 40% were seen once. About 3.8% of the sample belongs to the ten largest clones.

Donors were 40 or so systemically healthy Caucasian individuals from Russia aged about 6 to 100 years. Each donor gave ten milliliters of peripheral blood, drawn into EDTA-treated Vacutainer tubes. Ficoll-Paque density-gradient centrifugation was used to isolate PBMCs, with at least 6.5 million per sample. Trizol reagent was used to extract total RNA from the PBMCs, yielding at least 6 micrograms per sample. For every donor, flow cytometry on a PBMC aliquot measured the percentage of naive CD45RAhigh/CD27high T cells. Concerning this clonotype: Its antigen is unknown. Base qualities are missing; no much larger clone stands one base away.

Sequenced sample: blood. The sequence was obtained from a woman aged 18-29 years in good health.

The DNA sequence follows: TGCGCCAGCAGCCAAGTAAGGGGGCAATCCGAGCAGTACTTC. This sequence encodes CASSQVRGQSEQYF. This sequence uses TRBV4-1 and TRBJ2-4; 7 nucleotides in the junction match TRBD1. The J call is uncertain, as TRBJ2-7 better fits the DNA end. As encoded in the germline V gene, CDR1 is MGHRA while CDR2 is YSYEKL. Taken from cysteine to phenylalanine, the CDR3 has 14 residues. The CDR3 DNA has 42 bases and is translated from base 1.